Listed here are 21 T cell receptor beta chains from one sample, sequenced in a study of CD8 T cells in Susac syndrome. Random hexamers were used to reverse transcribe the RNA input (about 0.45 to 1 ug). TCRdb reprocessed the immunoSEQ multiplex PCR reads via MiXCR and lists one record per CDR3 protein. The sample lists about 280,000 distinct CDR3 sequences; roughly 81% were seen once. Sequenced input: CD8+ T cells from PBMCs. The receptors derive from a human donor with multiple sclerosis.

This clonotype has just a few counts. CDR3 amino acids: CASSLGLQETQYF. In nucleotides, the CDR3 is TGTGCCAGCTCACTGGGACTGCAAGAGACCCAGTACTTC. The chain joins TRBV7-9 to TRBJ2-5, with D possibly being TRBD2 (6 bases). V gave up 8 bases and J gave up 2 bases, with 12 bases separating them. The CDR3 length is 13 residues. Germline CDR1 reads SEHNR; CDR2 reads FQNEAQ (reference sequence).

V gene TRBV5-4 combines with J gene TRBJ2-5; TRBD2 matches at 11 bases. Per the germline V gene, CDR1 is SGHNT and CDR2 is YYREEE (reference sequence). J lost 5 bases, V lost 2 bases, and 2 bases had no gene match. The CDR3 extends over 14 amino acids. The CDR3 DNA reads as TGTGCCAGCAGCTTCCGACTAGCGGGGGAGACCCAGTACTTC. Its translation: CASSFRLAGETQYF.

The rearrangement joins TRBV7-2 to TRBJ2-1; D is possibly TRBD1 or TRBD2 (6 bases each). Germline assignment: CDR1 SGHTA and CDR2 FQGNSA. The ends were cut back, 5 bases at V and 5 bases at J, with 22 bases in the middle. CDR3 length: 17 residues. The CDR3 bases are TGTGCCAGCAGCCCCCAGAGGGGGGCCCACATAAACAATGAGCAGTTCTTC. The encoded protein is CASSPQRGAHINNEQFF.

The chain combines TRBV4-1 with TRBJ2-5; 11 nucleotides match TRBD2. Losses at the gene ends were 1 base for V and 4 bases for J; bases not matched to a gene: 5. CDR3 length: 16 amino acids. Germline loops: CDR1 MGHRA, CDR2 YSYEKL. The CDR3 loop is CASSQVTSGSGETQYF. The CDR3 coding sequence is TGCGCCAGCAGCCAAGTCACTAGCGGGAGTGGAGAGACCCAGTACTTC.

This clonotype was recorded only once. This chain uses TRBV20-1 with TRBJ2-1; D ambiguous. The CDR3 extends over 13 amino acids. The germline V and J ends were trimmed by 2 bases and 3 bases, with 8 bases remaining between them. Germline V gives CDR1 DFQATT, CDR2 SNEGSKA (reference sequence). The CDR3 spells CSARLRYYNEQFF. DNA for the CDR3: TGCAGTGCTAGATTACGGTACTACAATGAGCAGTTCTTC.

V gene TRBV9 combines with J gene TRBJ2-2; tentative D call: TRBD2 (5 bases). Between the trimmed V and J ends, which lost 2 bases and 6 bases, there was a span of 11 bases. CDR1 is SGDLS and CDR2 is YYNGEE in the germline V gene. The CDR3 loop spans 14 amino acids. The CDR3 DNA is TGTGCCAGCAGCGTCACTGGCGGGTCCGGGGAGCTGTTTTTT. Encoded protein: CASSVTGGSGELFF.

The chain uses TRBV6-5 and TRBJ2-5; D gene unclear. V lost 5 bases and J lost 5, with 12 bases in between. There are 13 residues in the CDR3. CDR1 and CDR2 (germline): MNHEY, SVGAGI. CDR3 residues: CASSTPAFETQYF. As DNA, the CDR3 is TGTGCCAGCAGTACTCCAGCCTTTGAGACCCAGTACTTC.

The V and J genes are TRBV3-1 and TRBJ2-6, with unresolved D. This CDR3 region has 16 residues. The V end was cut by 0 bases, the J end by 5 bases, with 11 bases between. Germline V gene lookup returns CDR1 LGHDT and CDR2 YNNKEL (reference sequence). The chain's CDR3 is CASSQEGRRRANVLTF. The CDR3 region has the DNA TGTGCCAGCAGCCAAGAAGGCAGGCGGAGGGCCAACGTCCTGACTTTC. Based on the CDR3 plus reference TRBV3-1 and TRBJ2-6, the full variable domain is DTAVSQTPKYLVTQMGNDKSIKCEQNLGHDTMYWYKQDSKKFLKIMFSYNNKELIINETVPNRFSPKSPDKAHLNLHINSLELGDSAVYFCASSQEGRRRANVLTFGAGSRLTVL.

The rearrangement uses TRBV12-3 or TRBV12-4 and TRBJ1-1, with no clear D. V gave up 8 bases and J gave up 3 bases, with 10 bases separating them. CDR3 length: 12 amino acids. CDR3 region: CASQEDDTEAFF. In DNA form, the CDR3 reads TGTGCCAGCCAGGAGGACGACACTGAAGCTTTCTTT.

The genes are TRBV7-9 and TRBJ2-2, with 9 bases matching TRBD1. The CDR3 covers 16 residues. The V gene end was trimmed by 7 bases and the J gene end by 6 bases; junction bases not matched to a gene: 12. The germline CDR1 and CDR2 sequences are SEHNR and FQNEAQ (reference sequence). CDR3 protein: CASTTTGGEGPGELFF. CDR3 bases: TGTGCCAGCACCACGACAGGGGGTGAGGGGCCCGGGGAGCTGTTTTTT.

This chain connects TRBV19 to TRBJ2-1; a possible D gene is TRBD2 (6 bases). Germline V gene sequence: CDR1 LNHDA, CDR2 SQIVND (reference sequence). This CDR3 region has 13 residues. V dropped 7 bases and J dropped 5 bases, with 12 bases sitting between them. CDR3 sequence reads: CASMAGTDNEQFF. As DNA, the CDR3 is TGTGCCAGTATGGCGGGAACCGACAATGAGCAGTTCTTC.

The chain couples TRBV29-1 to TRBJ2-2; weak D call: TRBD1 (6 bases). CDR1 SQVTM and CDR2 ANQGSEA come from the germline V gene. Trimming cost V 6 bases and J 1 base, with 12 bases left between them. The CDR3 covers 14 residues. In nucleotides, the CDR3 is TGCAGCGTCGACGGGACATTGAACACCGGGGAGCTGTTTTTT. Translation: CSVDGTLNTGELFF.

The chain employs TRBV27 and TRBJ2-2, with 16 nucleotides matching TRBD2. The CDR3 consists of 16 residues. The V segment lost 3 bases and the J segment 8 bases; nucleotides outside the gene matches: 3. Germline loops: CDR1 MNHEY, CDR2 SMNVEV (reference sequence). CDR3 DNA: TGTGCCAGCAGTTTGGGACTAGCGGGAGGGCCTGGGGAGCTGTTTTTT. It yields the protein CASSLGLAGGPGELFF.

In nucleotides, the CDR3 is TGTGCCAGTAGTCCCCAGGGGGACACTGAAGCTTTCTTT. Its protein product is CASSPQGDTEAFF. This chain joins TRBV19 and TRBJ1-1; 7 bases are shared with TRBD1. The ends lost 5 bases at V and 3 bases at J; junction bases unmatched: 3. Germline V lookup: CDR1 LNHDA, CDR2 SQIVND (reference sequence). This CDR3 is 13 amino acids long.

The rearrangement uses TRBV12-5 and TRBJ2-2, with 9 bases matching TRBD1. The CDR3 spans 20 residues. CDR1 is LGHNT, CDR2 FRNRAP, per germline. Unmatched junction bases numbered 17, after V lost 0 bases and J lost 6 bases. The CDR3 bases are TGTGCTAGTGGTTTGGTAGGGACAGGGTGGGCCTTTTTGAATTCCGGGGAGCTGTTTTTT. Amino acids: CASGLVGTGWAFLNSGELFF.

The CDR3 nucleotides are TGTGCCACCAGCTCCCTGCAAGGGAATGAGCAGTTCTTC. As protein: CATSSLQGNEQFF. The J gene is TRBJ2-1, the V gene TRBV15; D gene uncertain. The CDR3 consists of 13 residues. Germline CDR1 is LNHNV and CDR2 is YYDKDF (reference sequence). V dropped 5 bases and J dropped 7 bases, with 12 bases sitting between them.

This clonotype was found a few times. The chain employs TRBV27 and TRBJ2-7; 10 nucleotides match TRBD1. Germline trimming cut 6 bases from V and 0 bases from J; bases unmatched to any gene: 5. CDR3 length: 15 residues. Germline assignment: CDR1 MNHEY and CDR2 SMNVEV (reference sequence). In DNA, the CDR3 is TGTGCCAGCAGCCGGGGACAGGGGAGCTCCTACGAGCAGTACTTC. It is translated as CASSRGQGSSYEQYF.

This chain uses TRBV5-6 with TRBJ2-7; maybe TRBD1 (5 bases). Per the germline V gene, CDR1 is SGHDT and CDR2 is YYEEEE. The CDR3 consists of 12 residues. The V end lost 1 base, the J end lost 5 bases, and 7 bases lay between the germline ends. The CDR3 coding sequence is TGTGCCAGCAGCTTGCCAGGGAACGAGCAGTACTTC. It codes for CASSLPGNEQYF.

The chain combines TRBV28 with TRBJ2-1; TRBD1 agrees at 10 bases. This CDR3 spans 14 amino acids. After removal of 6 bases from V and 10 bases from J, the junction contained 9 bases not matched to a gene. CDR1 and CDR2 (germline): MDHEN, SYDVKM. The CDR3 DNA reads TGTGCCAGCAGCTCCGGGACAGGGGCGACCGAGCAGTTCTTC. It encodes CASSSGTGATEQFF.

The chain links TRBV12-3 or TRBV12-4 to TRBJ2-1; D is unclear. This CDR3 has 13 amino acids. Trimming pared 3 bases from V and 6 bases from J, leaving 9 bases between. The CDR3: CASSFGPANEQFF. The CDR3 DNA reads as TGTGCCAGCAGTTTCGGCCCGGCCAATGAGCAGTTCTTC.

The CDR3 reads CASGDGGYEQYF. The CDR3 nucleotides are TGTGCCAGCGGAGACGGTGGGTACGAGCAGTACTTC. The chain combines TRBV28 with TRBJ2-7; no firm D call. CDR3 length: 12 amino acids. V was cut by 8 bases and J by 4 bases, with 12 bases left in between. Germline CDR1 reads MDHEN; CDR2 reads SYDVKM.